This TCR beta chain was identified during a study of T cell clonotyping in hematopoietic cell transplantation (dated by TCRdb to the early 2020s). Turning to the overall study: A total of 120 to 150 blood samples were gathered in the study from 35 consecutive transplant recipients along with their related donors. Recruitment of patients ran from 2015 to early 2017, and follow-up continued until late 2020 or until death. Study-level results and caveats: Sample size was limited, and cells were not sorted, so CD4 and CD8 repertoire contributions could not be separated. Donor and pretransplant recipient Inverse Simpson Index values predicted broader posttransplant TCR repertoire diversity. Recipient repertoires showed only a small fraction of overlap with donor repertoires, and over 97% appeared de novo at the given depth. Recipient TCR diversity fell after transplant, with pathologically expanded clonotypes rising progressively from day 30 to day 180.

The sample's time point label, decoded: 180 days after allo-HCT. Blood from recipients was drawn about 28 days before transplant and again at days 30, 100 and 180 after transplant. Nuclei Lysis Solution was used to extract genomic DNA from fresh or cryopreserved unfractionated peripheral blood mononuclear cells. The CDR3 covers 14 residues, taking in both the cysteine and the phenylalanine. Just CDR3 DNA is preserved here, 42 bases in frame from base 1. The germline V gene (reference sequence) supplies CDR1 MNHEY and CDR2 SMNVEV. V drops 3 bases and J drops 1 base, leaving 9 bases in between. With the immunoSEQ assay, which is a bias-controlled multiplex PCR relying on V- and J-specific primers, TCR beta CDR3 regions were amplified from genomic DNA. A second PCR step added a proprietary barcode and Illumina adapter sequences to the CDR3 amplicons. An Illumina MiSeq instrument was used for sequencing of the CDR3 libraries. The study's processing was this. Export and quality control were done with immunoSEQ Analyzer 3.0, while downstream analyses used R Bioconductor and Immunarch. Only productive rearrangements in the normalized downsampled data set were used to calculate repertoire metrics. Clonotypes larger than 5 templates in the normalized cohort were defined as pathologically expanded. The Inverse Simpson Index served as the measure of repertoire diversity. The non-normalized data set was used for CMV-specificity analyses so that all clonotypes could be captured. TCRdb holds this immuneACCESS table with in-frame rearrangements only. Some clones are missing; in checked studies, unresolved V genes explain under half, and the rest has no known cause. The DNA gave D and trimming, while V, J and clone size come from that table. The sample records roughly 9,900 clones, about 75% of which are singletons. Approximately 48% of the sample is in the top ten clones.

Concerning this clone: The target of this receptor is not known. The sample holds no much larger clone one base away, and base qualities are not on file.

This chain is built from TRBV27 and TRBJ1-1; matching of 6 bases hints at TRBD1 as the D gene. This sequence was found in a female patient aged 50 to 60 who had an allogeneic stem cell transplant from a related donor, so the T cells may come from the graft donor. Some clones in this sample may be carry-over from other donors' samples. This specimen consisted of peripheral blood mononuclear cells, obtained 180 days after allogeneic stem cell transplant. The CDR3 region reads CASSFTGTNTEAFF. The nucleotides are TGTGCCAGCAGTTTTACAGGGACGAACACTGAAGCTTTCTTT.